The 6 T cell receptor beta chains listed next were all sequenced from one sample in a study of molecular identifiers for immune sequencing clone quantification. TCRdb redid the calling of the PCR reads with MiXCR, one entry per CDR3 protein. This table has some 590,000 distinct CDR3 sequences, 25% appearing once. Sequenced input: naive CD8+ T cells from blood, with Jurkat cell RNA spiked in. Regarding subset: FACS-sorted CD8+CD4-CCR7+CD45RA+ naive T cells. The receptors were sampled from a human donor in good health. Some libraries in this study had Jurkat cell RNA spiked in.

The chain has TRBV7-9 and TRBJ2-7; perhaps TRBD2 as D (6 bases). The V end was cut by 0 bases, the J end by 2 bases, with 11 bases between. CDR1 is SEHNR, CDR2 FQNEAQ, per germline (reference sequence). This CDR3 region has 15 residues. The CDR3 DNA is TGTGCCAGCAGCTTAGCCAAGGGGAGGACCTACGAGCAGTACTTC. It codes for CASSLAKGRTYEQYF.

Regarding this clonotype: Since the CDR3 does not end with the conserved phenylalanine or tryptophan, this likely comes from a read error. The gene calls are TRBV30 and TRBJ1-1; tentatively, D is TRBD1 (5 bases). The V end lost 3 bases, the J end lost 1 base, and 15 bases lay between the germline ends. This CDR3 comprises 15 residues. CDR1 is GTSNPN, CDR2 SVGIG, per germline (reference sequence). This CDR3 reads CAWRKTAQKNTEAFL. In nucleotides, the CDR3 is TGTGCCTGGAGAAAGACAGCCCAAAAGAACACTGAAGCTTTCTTA.

This clonotype has more than one count but fewer than ten. The chain combines TRBV3-1 with TRBJ2-3, with 8 bases fitting TRBD2. The junction had 7 bases not matched to a gene; V was cut back by 4 bases and J by 4 bases. This CDR3 contains 15 residues. In germline, CDR1 is LGHDT, CDR2 YNNKEL (reference sequence). The CDR3, as DNA: TGTGCCAGCAGCCTTAGCGGGGTCGTCCCAGATACGCAGTATTTT. It translates to CASSLSGVVPDTQYF.

About this clonotype itself: A read error may be the cause here, since a much bigger clone is one base away. No conserved phenylalanine or tryptophan is present at the end of the CDR3, so a read error is the likely explanation. The V gene is TRBV5-3, the J gene TRBJ2-7; possible D gene TRBD2, 6 bases. TRBV5-3 is reported as an ORF; its role is uncertain. V was trimmed by 8 bases and J by 0 bases, leaving 15 bases between them. The CDR3 is made up of 14 amino acids. In nucleotides, the CDR3 is TGTGCCAGCAGCCCAATGGGGGGCTCCTACGAGCAGTACCTC. It encodes CASSPMGGSYEQYL.

Worth noting for this clonotype: One base away lies a much larger clone, so this may be a sequencing read error. V is TRBV14 and J is TRBJ2-7; D is undetermined. The V end lost 0 bases, the J end lost 5 bases, and 11 bases lay between the germline ends. The CDR3 covers 14 residues. Germline-derived CDR1 and CDR2 are SGHDN and FVKESK. CDR3 bases: TGTGCCAGCAGCCAAGAGAAGTGGTCCCACGAGCAGTACTTC. Translating gives CASSQEKWSHEQYF.

This clonotype is a singleton in its sample. V is TRBV12-3 or TRBV12-4 and J is TRBJ1-1; possibly TRBD1 for D (6 bases). Trimming cost V 7 bases and J 9 bases, with 15 bases left between them. The CDR3 runs to 12 residues. The CDR3 loop is CASTPGGHKAFF. The CDR3 coding sequence is TGTGCCAGCACCCCGGGGGGACATAAAGCTTTCTTT.